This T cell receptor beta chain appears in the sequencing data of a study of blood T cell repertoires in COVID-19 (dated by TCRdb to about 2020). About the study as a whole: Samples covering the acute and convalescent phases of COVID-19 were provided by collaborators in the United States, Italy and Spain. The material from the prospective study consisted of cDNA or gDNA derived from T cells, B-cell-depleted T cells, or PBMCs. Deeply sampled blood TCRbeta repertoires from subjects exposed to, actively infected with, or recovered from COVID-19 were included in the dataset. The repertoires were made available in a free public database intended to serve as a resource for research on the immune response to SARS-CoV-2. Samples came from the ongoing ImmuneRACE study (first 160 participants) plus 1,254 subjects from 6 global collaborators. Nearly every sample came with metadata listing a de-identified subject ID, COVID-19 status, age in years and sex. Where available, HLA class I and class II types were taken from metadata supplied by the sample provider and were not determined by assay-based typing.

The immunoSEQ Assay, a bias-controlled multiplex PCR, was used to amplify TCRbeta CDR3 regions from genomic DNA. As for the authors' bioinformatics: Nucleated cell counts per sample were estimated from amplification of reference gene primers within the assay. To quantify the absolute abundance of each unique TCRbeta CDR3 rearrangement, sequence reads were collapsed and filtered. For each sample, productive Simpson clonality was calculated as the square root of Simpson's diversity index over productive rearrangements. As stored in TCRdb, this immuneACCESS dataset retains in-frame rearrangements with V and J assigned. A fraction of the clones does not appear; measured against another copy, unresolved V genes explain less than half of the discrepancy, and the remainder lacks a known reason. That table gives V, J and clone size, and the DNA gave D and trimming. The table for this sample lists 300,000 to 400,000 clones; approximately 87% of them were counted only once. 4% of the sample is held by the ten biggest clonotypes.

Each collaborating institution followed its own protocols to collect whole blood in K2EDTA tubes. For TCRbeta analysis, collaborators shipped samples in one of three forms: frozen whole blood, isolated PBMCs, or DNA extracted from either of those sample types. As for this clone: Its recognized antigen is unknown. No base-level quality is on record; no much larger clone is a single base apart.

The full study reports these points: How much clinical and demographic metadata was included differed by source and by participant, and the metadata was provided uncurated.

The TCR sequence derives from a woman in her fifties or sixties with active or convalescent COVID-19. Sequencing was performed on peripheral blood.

The DNA sequence is TGCGCCAGCAGCCGGGTGGGTAGGGGCGATGAGCAGTTCTTC. It translates as CASSRVGRGDEQFF. This receptor chain uses TRBV4-3 and TRBJ2-1; the D region possibly corresponds to TRBD1 (5 bases align). V drops 4 bases and J drops 8 bases, leaving 15 bases in between. From the cysteine through the phenylalanine, the CDR3 covers 14 amino acids. The kept DNA is CDR3 alone, 42 bases in frame from the first base. Per the germline V gene, LGHNA is the CDR1 and YSLEER is the CDR2.